This TCR beta chain came from a study of cytomegalovirus exposure and HLA in healthy donors. Study at large: The study's early data release held roughly 91 million unique TCRs from HLA-typed donors. Study outcomes and limitations: A later analysis linked a missense DCLRE1C variant to TCR beta V- and J-gene trimming. Later analysis identified around 15,000 TCR beta sequences associated with HLA alleles, using a false discovery rate threshold of 0.05.

About this clone itself: Antigen specificity is unknown.

PCR employed 60 Vbeta and 13 Jbeta primers. Assay used: immunoSEQ multiplex PCR; TCRdb lists only in-frame clones, some missing. Across roughly 75,000 clones, the top ten clones capture about 0.76% of the sample. V lost 4 bases, J lost 7 bases, and 8 bases lay in between. CDR3 length: 11 amino acids. Germline loops: CDR1 DFQATT, CDR2 SNEGSKA (reference sequence). The V gene is TRBV20-1, the J gene TRBJ2-1, with a tentative D call TRBD2 (5 bases). Sequenced material: PBMCs. This sequence was found in a boy aged 5-17 years in good health and CMV-seronegative. The CDR3 region is CSAIRGNEQFF. CDR3 nucleotides: TGCAGTGCTATACGCGGGAATGAGCAGTTCTTC.